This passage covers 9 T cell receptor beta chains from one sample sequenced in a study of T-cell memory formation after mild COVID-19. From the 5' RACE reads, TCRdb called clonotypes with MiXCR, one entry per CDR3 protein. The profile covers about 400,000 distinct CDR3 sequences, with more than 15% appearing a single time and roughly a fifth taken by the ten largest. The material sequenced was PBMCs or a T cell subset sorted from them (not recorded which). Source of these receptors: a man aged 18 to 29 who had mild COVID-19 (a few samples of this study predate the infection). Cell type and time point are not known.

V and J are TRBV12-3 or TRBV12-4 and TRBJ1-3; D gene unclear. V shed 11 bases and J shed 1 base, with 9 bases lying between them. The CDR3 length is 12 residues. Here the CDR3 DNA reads TGTGCCTACGGGCAGTCTGGAAACACCATATATTTT. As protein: CAYGQSGNTIYF.

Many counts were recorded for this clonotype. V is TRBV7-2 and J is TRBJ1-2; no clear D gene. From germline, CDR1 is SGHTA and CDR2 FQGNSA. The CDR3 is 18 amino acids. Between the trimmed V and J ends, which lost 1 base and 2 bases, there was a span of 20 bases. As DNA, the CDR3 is TGTGCCAGCAGCTTAGTTTTATCCCCAGTGGGGTCAAACTATGGCTACACCTTC. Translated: CASSLVLSPVGSNYGYTF.

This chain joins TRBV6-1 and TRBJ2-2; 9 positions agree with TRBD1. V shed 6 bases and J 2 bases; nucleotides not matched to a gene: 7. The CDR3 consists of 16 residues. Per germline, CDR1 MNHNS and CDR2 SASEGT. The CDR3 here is CASSLQGAINTGELFF. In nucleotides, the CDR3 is TGTGCCAGCAGCCTACAGGGGGCCATTAACACCGGGGAGCTGTTTTTT.

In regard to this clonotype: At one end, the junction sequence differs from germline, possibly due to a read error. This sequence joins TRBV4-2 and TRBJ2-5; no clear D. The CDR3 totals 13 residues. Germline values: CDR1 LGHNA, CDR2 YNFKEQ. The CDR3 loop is CASSQDPQGTQYF. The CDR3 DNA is TGTGCCAGCAGCCAAGATCCACAAGGGACCCAGTACTTC.

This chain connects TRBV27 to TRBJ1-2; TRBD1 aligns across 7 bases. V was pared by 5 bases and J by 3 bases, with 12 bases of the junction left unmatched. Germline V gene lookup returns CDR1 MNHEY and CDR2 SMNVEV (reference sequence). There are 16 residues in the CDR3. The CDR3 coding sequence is TGTGCCAGCAGTCCGGATTGGACAGGCGGGGACTATGGCTACACCTTC. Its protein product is CASSPDWTGGDYGYTF.

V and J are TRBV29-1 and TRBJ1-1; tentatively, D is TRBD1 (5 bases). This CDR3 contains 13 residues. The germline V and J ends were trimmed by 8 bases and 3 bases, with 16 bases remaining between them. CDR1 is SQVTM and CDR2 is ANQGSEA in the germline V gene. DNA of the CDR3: TGCAGCCACTCTGAGGGGAGGGACACTGAAGCTTTCTTT. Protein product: CSHSEGRDTEAFF. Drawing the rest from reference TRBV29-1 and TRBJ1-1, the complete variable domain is SAVISQKPSRDICQRGTSLTIQCQVDSQVTMMFWYRQQPGQSLTLIATANQGSEATYESGFVIDKFPISRPNLTFSTLTVSNMSPEDSSIYLCSHSEGRDTEAFFGQGTRLTVV.

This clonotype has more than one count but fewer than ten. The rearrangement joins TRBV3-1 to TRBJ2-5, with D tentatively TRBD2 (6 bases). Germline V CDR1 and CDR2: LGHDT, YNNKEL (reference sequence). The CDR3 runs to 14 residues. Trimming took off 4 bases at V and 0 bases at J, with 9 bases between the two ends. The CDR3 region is CASSPRTNQETQYF. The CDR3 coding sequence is TGTGCCAGCAGCCCCCGGACTAACCAAGAGACCCAGTACTTC.

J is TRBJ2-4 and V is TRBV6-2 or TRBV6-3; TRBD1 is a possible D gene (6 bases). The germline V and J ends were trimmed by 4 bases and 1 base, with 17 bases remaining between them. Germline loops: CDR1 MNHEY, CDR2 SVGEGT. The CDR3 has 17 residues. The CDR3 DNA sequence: TGTGCCAGCAGTTCAGAATACAGGGTTCTGGCCAAAAACATTCAGTACTTC. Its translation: CASSSEYRVLAKNIQYF.

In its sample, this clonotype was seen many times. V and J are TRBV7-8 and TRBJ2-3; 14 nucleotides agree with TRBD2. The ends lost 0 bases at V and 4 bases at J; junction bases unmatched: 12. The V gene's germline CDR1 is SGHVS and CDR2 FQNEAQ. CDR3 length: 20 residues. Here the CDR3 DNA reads TGTGCCAGCAGCTTAGCGCTAGGGACTAGCGGGGGCCCATTAGCAGATACGCAGTATTTT. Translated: CASSLALGTSGGPLADTQYF.